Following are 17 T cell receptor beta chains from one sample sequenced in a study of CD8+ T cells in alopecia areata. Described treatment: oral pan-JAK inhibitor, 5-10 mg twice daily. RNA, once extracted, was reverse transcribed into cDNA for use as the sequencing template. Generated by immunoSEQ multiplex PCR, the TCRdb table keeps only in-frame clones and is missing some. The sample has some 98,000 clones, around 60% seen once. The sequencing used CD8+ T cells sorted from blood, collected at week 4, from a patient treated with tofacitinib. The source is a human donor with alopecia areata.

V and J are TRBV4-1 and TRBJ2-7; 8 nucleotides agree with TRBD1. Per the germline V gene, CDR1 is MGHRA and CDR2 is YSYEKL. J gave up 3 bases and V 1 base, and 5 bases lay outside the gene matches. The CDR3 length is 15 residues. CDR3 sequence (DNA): TGCGCCAGCAGCCAAGGTAGGACAGGGATCTACGAGCAGTACTTC. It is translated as CASSQGRTGIYEQYF.

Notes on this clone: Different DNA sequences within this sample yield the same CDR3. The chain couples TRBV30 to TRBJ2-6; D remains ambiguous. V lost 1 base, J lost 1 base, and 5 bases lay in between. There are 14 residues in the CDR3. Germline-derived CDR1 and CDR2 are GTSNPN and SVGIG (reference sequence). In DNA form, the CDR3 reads TGTGCCTGGAGTGGAGGATCTGGGGCCAACGTCCTGACTTTC. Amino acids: CAWSGGSGANVLTF.

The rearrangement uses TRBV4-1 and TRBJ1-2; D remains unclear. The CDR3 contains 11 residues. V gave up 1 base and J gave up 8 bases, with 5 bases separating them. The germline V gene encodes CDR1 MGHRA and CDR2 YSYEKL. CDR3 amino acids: CASSQADGYTF. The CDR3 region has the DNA TGCGCCAGCAGCCAAGCGGACGGCTACACCTTC.

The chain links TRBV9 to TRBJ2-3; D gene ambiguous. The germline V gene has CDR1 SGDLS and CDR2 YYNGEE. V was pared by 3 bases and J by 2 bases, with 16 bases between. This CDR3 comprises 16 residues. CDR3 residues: CASSASSRSYTDTQYF. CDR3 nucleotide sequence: TGTGCCAGCAGCGCCTCCAGTCGGTCTTACACAGATACGCAGTATTTT.

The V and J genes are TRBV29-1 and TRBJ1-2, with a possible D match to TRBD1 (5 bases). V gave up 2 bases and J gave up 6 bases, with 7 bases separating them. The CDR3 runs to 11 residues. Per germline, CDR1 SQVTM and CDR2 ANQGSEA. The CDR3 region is CSVEQGNGYTF. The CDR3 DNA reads TGCAGCGTTGAACAGGGAAATGGCTACACCTTC.

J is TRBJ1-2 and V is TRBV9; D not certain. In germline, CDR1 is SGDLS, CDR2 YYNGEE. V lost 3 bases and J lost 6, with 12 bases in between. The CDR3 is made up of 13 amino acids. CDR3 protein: CASSGPDHDGYTF. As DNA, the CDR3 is TGTGCCAGCAGCGGACCCGATCACGATGGCTACACCTTC.

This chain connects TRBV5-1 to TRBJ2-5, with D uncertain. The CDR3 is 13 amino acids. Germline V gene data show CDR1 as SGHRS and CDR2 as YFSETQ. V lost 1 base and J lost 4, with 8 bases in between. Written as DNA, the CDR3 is TGCGCCAGCAGCTTGTACCCGGGAGAGACCCAGTACTTC. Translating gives CASSLYPGETQYF.

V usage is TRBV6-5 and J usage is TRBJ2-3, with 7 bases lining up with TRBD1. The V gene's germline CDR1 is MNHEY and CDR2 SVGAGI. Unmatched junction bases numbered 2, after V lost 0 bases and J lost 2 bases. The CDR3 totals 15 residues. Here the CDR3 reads CASSYSRGLTDTQYF. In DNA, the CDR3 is TGTGCCAGCAGTTACTCTAGGGGGCTCACAGATACGCAGTATTTT.

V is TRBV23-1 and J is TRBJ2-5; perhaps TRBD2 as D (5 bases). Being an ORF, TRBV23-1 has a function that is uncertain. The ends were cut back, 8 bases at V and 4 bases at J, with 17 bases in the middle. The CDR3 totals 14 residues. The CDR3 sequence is CASPQTGLTETQYF. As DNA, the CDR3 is TGCGCCAGCCCCCAAACGGGGTTAACAGAGACCCAGTACTTC.

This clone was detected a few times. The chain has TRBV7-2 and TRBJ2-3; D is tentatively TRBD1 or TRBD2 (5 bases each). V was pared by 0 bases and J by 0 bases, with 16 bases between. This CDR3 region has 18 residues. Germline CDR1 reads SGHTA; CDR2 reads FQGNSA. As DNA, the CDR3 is TGTGCCAGCAGCTTAGCAGGGGACCCGACAGCTAGCACAGATACGCAGTATTTT. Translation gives CASSLAGDPTASTDTQYF.

The CDR3 sequence: CSAPDRVWQPQHF. In DNA, the CDR3 is TGCAGCGCACCGGACAGGGTCTGGCAGCCCCAGCATTTT. The chain recombines TRBV29-1 with TRBJ1-5; 8 bases match TRBD1. The CDR3 sequence is 13 residues long. Germline values: CDR1 SQVTM, CDR2 ANQGSEA. Losses at the gene ends were 7 bases for V and 7 bases for J; bases not matched to a gene: 9.

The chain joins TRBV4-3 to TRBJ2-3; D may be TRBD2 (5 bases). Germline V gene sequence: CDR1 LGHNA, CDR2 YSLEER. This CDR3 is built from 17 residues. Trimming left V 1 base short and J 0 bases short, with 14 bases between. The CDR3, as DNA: TGCGCCAGCAGCCAAGGCCCTCCGGGAATAAGCACAGATACGCAGTATTTT. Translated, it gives CASSQGPPGISTDTQYF.

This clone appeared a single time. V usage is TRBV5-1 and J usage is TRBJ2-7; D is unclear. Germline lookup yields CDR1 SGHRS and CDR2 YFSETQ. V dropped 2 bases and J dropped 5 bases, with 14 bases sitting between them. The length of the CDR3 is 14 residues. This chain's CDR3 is CASSFRSTLDEQYF. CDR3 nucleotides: TGCGCCAGCAGCTTCAGAAGCACCTTAGACGAGCAGTACTTC.

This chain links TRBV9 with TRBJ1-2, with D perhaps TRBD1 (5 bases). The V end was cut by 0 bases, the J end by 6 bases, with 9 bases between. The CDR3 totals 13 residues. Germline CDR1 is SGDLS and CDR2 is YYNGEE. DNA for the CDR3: TGTGCCAGCAGCGTAGGAGTAGGGGATGGCTACACCTTC. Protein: CASSVGVGDGYTF.

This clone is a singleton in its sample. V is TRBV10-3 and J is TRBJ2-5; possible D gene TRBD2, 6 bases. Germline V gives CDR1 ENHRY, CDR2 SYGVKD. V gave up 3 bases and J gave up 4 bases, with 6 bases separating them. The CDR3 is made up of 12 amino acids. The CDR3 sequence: CAISDGRETQYF. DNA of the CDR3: TGTGCCATCAGTGACGGGAGAGAGACCCAGTACTTC.

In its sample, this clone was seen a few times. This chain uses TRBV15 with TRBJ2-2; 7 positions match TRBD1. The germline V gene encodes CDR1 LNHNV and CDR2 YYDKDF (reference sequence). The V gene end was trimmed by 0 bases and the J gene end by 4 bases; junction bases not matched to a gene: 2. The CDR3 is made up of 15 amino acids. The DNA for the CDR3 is TGTGCCACCAGCAGAGATAGGGGGCCCACCGGGGAGCTGTTTTTT. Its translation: CATSRDRGPTGELFF.

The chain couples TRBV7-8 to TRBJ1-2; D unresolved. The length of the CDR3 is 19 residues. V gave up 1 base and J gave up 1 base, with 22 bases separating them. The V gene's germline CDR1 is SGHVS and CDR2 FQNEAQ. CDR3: CASSLVPVSLGPYNYGYTF. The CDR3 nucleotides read TGTGCCAGCAGCTTAGTGCCCGTCTCCCTGGGCCCTTATAACTATGGCTACACCTTC.